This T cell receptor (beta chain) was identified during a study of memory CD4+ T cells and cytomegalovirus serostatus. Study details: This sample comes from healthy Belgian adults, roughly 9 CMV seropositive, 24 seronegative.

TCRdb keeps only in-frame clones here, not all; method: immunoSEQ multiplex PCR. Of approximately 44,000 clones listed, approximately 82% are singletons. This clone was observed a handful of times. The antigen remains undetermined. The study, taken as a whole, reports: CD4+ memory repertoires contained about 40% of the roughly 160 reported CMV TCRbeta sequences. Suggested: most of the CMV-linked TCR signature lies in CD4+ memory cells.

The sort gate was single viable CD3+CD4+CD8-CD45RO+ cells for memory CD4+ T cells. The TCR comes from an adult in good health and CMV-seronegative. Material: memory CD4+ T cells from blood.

The CDR3 nucleotides are TGTGCCAGCAGTCTCTATCAGGGGGCGGATTCACCCCTCCACTTT. Translated: CASSLYQGADSPLHF. The chain couples TRBV2 to TRBJ1-6, with 8 nucleotides matching TRBD1. The germline CDR1 and CDR2 sequences are SNHLY and FYNNEI. V shed 5 bases, J shed 8 bases, and the junction held 8 bases outside the gene matches. The CDR3 has 15 amino acids. Full variable domain (missing parts from reference TRBV2 and TRBJ1-6): EPEVTQTPSHQVTQMGQEVILRCVPISNHLYFYWYRQILGQKVEFLVSFYNNEISEKSEIFDDQFSVERPDGSNFTLKIRSTKLEDSAMYFCASSLYQGADSPLHFGNGTRLTVT.